This T cell receptor (beta chain) derives from a study of cytomegalovirus exposure and HLA in healthy donors. Overall study: Most genotyped donors, around 86% of 300 to 400, had Caucasian-associated genetic ancestry.

Between the trimmed V and J ends, which lost 3 bases and 5 bases, there was a span of 16 bases. The CDR3 has 15 amino acids. Looked up from germline, CDR1 is ENHRY and CDR2 is SYGVKD. 60 Vbeta and 13 Jbeta primers were used in PCR. The method was immunoSEQ multiplex PCR; TCRdb's version includes in-frame clones alone and lacks a portion of them. This sample yields 120,000 or so clones, of which roughly 82% are seen a single time; roughly 12% belongs to the top ten. The sequenced sample was PBMCs. J is TRBJ1-1 and V is TRBV10-3; a possible D gene is TRBD1 (6 bases). The sequence was collected from a male donor in good health and CMV-seropositive. The CDR3: CAISDRGIKQTEAFF. The CDR3 bases are TGTGCCATCAGTGACAGGGGCATCAAGCAGACTGAAGCTTTCTTT.